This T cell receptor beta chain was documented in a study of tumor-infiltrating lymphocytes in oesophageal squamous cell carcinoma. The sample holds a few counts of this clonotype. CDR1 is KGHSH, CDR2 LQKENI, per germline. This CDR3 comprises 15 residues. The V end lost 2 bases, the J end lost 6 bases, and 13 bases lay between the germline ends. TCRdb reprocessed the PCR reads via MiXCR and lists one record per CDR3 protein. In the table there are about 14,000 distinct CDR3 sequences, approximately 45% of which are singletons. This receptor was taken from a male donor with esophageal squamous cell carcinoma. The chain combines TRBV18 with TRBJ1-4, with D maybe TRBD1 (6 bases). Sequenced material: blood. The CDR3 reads CASSPEQGIYEKLFF. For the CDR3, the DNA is TGTGCCAGCTCACCAGAACAGGGTATTTATGAAAAACTGTTTTTT.